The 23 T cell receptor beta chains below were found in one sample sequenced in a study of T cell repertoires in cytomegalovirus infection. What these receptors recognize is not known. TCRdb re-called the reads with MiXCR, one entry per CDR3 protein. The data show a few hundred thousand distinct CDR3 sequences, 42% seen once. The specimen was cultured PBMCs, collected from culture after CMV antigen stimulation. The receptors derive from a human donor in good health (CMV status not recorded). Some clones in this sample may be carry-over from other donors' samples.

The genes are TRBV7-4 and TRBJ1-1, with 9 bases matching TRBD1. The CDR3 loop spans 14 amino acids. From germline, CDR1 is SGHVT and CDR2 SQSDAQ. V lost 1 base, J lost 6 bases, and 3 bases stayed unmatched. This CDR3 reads CASSLGDRDSEAFF. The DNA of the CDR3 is TGTGCCAGCAGCTTAGGGGACAGGGACTCTGAAGCTTTCTTT.

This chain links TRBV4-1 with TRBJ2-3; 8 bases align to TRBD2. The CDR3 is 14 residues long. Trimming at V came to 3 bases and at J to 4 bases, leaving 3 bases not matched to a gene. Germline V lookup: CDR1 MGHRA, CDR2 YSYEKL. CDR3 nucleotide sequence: TGCGCCAGCAGCCAGCGGGGGGAGGCAGATACGCAGTATTTT. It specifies CASSQRGEADTQYF.

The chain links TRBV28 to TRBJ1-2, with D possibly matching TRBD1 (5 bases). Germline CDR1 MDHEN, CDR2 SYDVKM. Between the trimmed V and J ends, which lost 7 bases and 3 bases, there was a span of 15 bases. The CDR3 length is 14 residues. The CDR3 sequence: CASTPAGGYYGYTF. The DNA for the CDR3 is TGTGCCAGCACCCCTGCCGGGGGGTACTATGGCTACACCTTC.

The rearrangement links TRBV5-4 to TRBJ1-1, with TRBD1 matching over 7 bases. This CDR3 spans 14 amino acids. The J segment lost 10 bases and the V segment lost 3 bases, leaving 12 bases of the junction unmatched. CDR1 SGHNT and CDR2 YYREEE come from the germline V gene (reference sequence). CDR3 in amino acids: CASSWDQGVPGAFF. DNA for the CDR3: TGTGCCAGCAGCTGGGATCAGGGGGTCCCTGGAGCTTTCTTT.

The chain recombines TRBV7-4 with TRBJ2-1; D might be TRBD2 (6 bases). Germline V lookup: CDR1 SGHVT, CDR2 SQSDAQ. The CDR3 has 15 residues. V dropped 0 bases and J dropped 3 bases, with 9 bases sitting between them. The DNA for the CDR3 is TGTGCCAGCAGCTTAGCGGAGGGGTACTACAATGAGCAGTTCTTC. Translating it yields CASSLAEGYYNEQFF.

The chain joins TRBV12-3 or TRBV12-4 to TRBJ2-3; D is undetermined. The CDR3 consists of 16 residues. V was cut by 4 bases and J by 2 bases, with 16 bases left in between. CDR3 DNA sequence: TGTGCCAGCAGTTGGTTATCCGTATTTCACACAGATACGCAGTATTTT. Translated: CASSWLSVFHTDTQYF.

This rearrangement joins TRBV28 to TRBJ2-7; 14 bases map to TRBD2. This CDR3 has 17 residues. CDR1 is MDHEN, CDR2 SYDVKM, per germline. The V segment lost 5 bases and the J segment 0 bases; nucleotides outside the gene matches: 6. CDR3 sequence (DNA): TGTGCCAGCAGTAGGGGACTAGCGGGGGCCTTCTCCTACGAGCAGTACTTC. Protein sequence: CASSRGLAGAFSYEQYF.

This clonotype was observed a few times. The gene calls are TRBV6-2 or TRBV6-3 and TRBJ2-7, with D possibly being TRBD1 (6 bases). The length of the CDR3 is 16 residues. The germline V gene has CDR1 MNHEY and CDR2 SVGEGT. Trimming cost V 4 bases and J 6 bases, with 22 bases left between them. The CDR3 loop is CASSLSTGLVLGEQYF. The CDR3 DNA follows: TGTGCCAGCAGTTTATCGACAGGCCTTGTTTTGGGCGAGCAGTACTTC.

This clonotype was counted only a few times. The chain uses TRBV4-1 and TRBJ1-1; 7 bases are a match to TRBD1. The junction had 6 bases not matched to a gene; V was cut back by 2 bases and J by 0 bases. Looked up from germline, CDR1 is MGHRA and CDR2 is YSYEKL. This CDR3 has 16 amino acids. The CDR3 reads CASSQRTGRLNTEAFF. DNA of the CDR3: TGCGCCAGCAGCCAACGGACAGGACGCCTGAACACTGAAGCTTTCTTT.

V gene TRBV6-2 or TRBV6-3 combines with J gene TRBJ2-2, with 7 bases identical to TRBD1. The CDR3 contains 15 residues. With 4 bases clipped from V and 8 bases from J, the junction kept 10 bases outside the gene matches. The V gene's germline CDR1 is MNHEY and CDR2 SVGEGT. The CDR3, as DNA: TGTGCCAGCAGTTCAATCCGACAGGGAAAGGGGGAGCTGTTTTTT. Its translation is CASSSIRQGKGELFF.

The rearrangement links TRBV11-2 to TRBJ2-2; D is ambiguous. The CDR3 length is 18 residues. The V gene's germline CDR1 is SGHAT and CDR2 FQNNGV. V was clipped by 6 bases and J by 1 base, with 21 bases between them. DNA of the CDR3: TGTGCCAGCAGACCGCTGCAGCGTGCCGACGTGAACACCGGGGAGCTGTTTTTT. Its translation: CASRPLQRADVNTGELFF.

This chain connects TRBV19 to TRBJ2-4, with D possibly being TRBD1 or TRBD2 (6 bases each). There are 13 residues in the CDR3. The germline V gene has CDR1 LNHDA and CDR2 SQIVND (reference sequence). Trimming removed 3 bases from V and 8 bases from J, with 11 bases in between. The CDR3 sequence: CASSIGGPDIQYF. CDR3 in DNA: TGTGCCAGTAGTATTGGGGGGCCAGACATTCAGTACTTC.

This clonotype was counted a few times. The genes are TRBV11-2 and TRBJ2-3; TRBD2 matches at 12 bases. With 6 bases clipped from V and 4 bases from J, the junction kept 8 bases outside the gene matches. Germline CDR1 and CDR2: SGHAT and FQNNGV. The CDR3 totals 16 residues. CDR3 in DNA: TGTGCCAGCAGGCAACTAGCGGGAGGCCCAGCAGATACGCAGTATTTT. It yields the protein CASRQLAGGPADTQYF.

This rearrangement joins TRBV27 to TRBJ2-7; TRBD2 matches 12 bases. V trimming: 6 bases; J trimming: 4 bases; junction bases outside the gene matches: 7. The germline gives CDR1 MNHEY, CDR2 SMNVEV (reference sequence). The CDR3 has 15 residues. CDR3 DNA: TGTGCCAGCAGCCGACTAGCGGGAGTATGGTACGAGCAGTACTTC. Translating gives CASSRLAGVWYEQYF.

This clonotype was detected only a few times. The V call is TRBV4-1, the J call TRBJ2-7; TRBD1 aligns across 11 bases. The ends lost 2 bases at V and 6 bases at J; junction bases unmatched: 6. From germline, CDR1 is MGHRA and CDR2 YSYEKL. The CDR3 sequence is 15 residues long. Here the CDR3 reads CASSQSGTGGREQYF. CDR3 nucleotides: TGCGCCAGCAGCCAATCCGGGACAGGGGGGCGCGAGCAGTACTTC.

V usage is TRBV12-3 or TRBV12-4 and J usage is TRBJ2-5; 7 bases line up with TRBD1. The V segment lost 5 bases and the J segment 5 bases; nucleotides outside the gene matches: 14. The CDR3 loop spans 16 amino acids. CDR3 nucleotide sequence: TGTGCCAGCAGTCCGGGACAGCTCCTGGCTGTGGAGACCCAGTACTTC. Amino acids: CASSPGQLLAVETQYF.

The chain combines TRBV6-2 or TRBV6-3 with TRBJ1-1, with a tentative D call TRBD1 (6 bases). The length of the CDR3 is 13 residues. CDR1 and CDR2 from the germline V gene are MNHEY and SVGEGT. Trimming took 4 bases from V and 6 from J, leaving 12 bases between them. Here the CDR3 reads CASSLRDNPEAFF. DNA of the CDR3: TGTGCCAGCAGTTTGAGGGACAACCCTGAAGCTTTCTTT.

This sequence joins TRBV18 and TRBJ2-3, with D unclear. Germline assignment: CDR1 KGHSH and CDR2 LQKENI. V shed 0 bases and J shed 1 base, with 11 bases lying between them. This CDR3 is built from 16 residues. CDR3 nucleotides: TGTGCCAGCTCACCACCGGCCCGAGGAGGCACAGATACGCAGTATTTT. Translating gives CASSPPARGGTDTQYF.

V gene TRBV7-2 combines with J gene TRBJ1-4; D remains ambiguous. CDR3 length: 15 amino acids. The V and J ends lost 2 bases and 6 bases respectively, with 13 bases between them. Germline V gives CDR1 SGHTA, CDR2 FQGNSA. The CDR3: CASSLIGENYEKLFF. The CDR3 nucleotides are TGTGCCAGCAGCTTAATCGGTGAAAACTATGAAAAACTGTTTTTT.

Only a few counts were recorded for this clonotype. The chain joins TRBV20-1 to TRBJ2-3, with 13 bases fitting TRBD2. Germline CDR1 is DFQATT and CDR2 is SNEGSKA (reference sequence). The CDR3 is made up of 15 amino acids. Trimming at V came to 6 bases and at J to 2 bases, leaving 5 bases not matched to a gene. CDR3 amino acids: CSATLAGGSTDTQYF. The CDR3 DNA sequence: TGCAGTGCCACACTAGCGGGAGGGTCCACAGATACGCAGTATTTT.

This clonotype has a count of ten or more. The CDR3 DNA follows: TGTGCCAGCAGCCTACTACCCGCAGATACGCAGTATTTT. Protein sequence: CASSLLPADTQYF. The genes are TRBV7-2 and TRBJ2-3; D remains unclear. This CDR3 has 13 amino acids. Trimming removed 5 bases from V and 4 bases from J, with 10 bases in between. CDR1 SGHTA and CDR2 FQGNSA come from the germline V gene.

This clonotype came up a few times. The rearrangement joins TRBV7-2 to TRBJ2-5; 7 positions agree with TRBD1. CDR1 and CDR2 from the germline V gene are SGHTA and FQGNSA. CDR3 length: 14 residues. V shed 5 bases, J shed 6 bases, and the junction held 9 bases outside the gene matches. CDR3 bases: TGTGCCAGCAGCCCCGACAGGGTCATACAGACCCAGTACTTC. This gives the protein CASSPDRVIQTQYF.

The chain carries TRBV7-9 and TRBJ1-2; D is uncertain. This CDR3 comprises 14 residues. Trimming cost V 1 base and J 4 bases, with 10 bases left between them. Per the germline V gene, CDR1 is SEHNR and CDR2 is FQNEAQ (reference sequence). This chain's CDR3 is CASSLGTRSYGYTF. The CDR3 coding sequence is TGTGCCAGCAGCTTAGGGACCAGAAGCTATGGCTACACCTTC.